The rows below give T cell receptor beta chains drawn from one sample of a study of CD8 T cells in Susac syndrome. From the immunoSEQ multiplex PCR reads, TCRdb called clonotypes with MiXCR, one entry per CDR3 protein. Of about 190,000 distinct CDR3 sequences in the sample, approximately 94% were seen once. Source material: CD4+ T cells from PBMCs. These receptors were obtained from a human donor with Susac syndrome. CDR3s include the opening cysteine and the closing phenylalanine or tryptophan. A D gene is named only where the DNA matches it firmly. Clone size is stated in some rows and not others, as once, few, many or a class when expanded.

v_call	d_call	j_call	clone_size	cdr3_aa	cdr3_nt
TRBV9	NA	TRBJ2-2	NA	CASSVGATNTGELFF	TGTGCCAGCAGCGTAGGGGCAACAAACACCGGGGAGCTGTTTTTT
TRBV7-6	NA	TRBJ2-1	NA	CASSPGTGTNEQFF	TGTGCCAGCAGCCCGGGGACTGGGACCAATGAGCAGTTCTTC
TRBV30	TRBD1	TRBJ1-4	NA	CAWATGGTEKLFF	TGTGCCTGGGCAACAGGGGGAACTGAAAAACTGTTTTTT
TRBV29-1	TRBD2	TRBJ2-3	NA	CSVEIPSGPSTDTQYF	TGCAGCGTTGAGATCCCTAGCGGGCCTAGCACAGATACGCAGTATTTT
TRBV19	NA	TRBJ2-7	NA	CAAGGSYEQYF	TGTGCCGCCGGCGGGTCCTACGAGCAGTACTTC
TRBV30	NA	TRBJ1-4	NA	CAWSVPASGEKLFF	TGTGCCTGGAGTGTACCAGCTTCGGGAGAAAAACTGTTTTTT
TRBV19	NA	TRBJ1-2	NA	CASSISTPDYGYTF	TGTGCCAGTAGTATATCGACGCCGGACTATGGCTACACCTTC
TRBV10-3	NA	TRBJ2-7	NA	CAISDAKPYEQYF	TGTGCCATCAGTGACGCCAAACCCTACGAGCAGTACTTC
TRBV29-1	TRBD1	TRBJ2-7	NA	CSIGTGGYEQYF	TGCAGCATAGGGACAGGGGGCTACGAGCAGTACTTC
TRBV28	TRBD1	TRBJ1-1	NA	CASRTGRTEAFF	TGTGCCAGCCGGACAGGGAGAACTGAAGCTTTCTTT
TRBV12-3/TRBV12-4	NA	TRBJ1-5	NA	CASSSDRSSQPQHF	TGTGCCAGCAGTTCTGACAGGTCAAGTCAGCCCCAGCATTTT
TRBV3-1	TRBD1	TRBJ2-3	NA	CASRQGGDTQYF	TGTGCCAGCCGACAGGGGGGAGATACGCAGTATTTT
TRBV11-2	NA	TRBJ2-7	NA	CASSFQGFYEQYF	TGTGCCAGCAGCTTTCAGGGATTCTACGAGCAGTACTTC
TRBV20-1	TRBD2	TRBJ2-7	NA	CSARDLRTSGATYEQYF	TGCAGTGCTAGAGATCTACGGACTAGCGGGGCGACCTACGAGCAGTACTTC
TRBV20-1	TRBD2	TRBJ2-3	NA	CSATMGPLAGAVGGDTQYF	TGCAGTGCTACGATGGGTCCTCTAGCGGGGGCCGTCGGTGGGGATACGCAGTATTTT
TRBV7-3	TRBD2	TRBJ2-1	NA	CASSPTSGGPYEQFF	TGTGCCAGCAGCCCTACTAGCGGGGGCCCCTACGAGCAGTTCTTC
TRBV12-3/TRBV12-4	NA	TRBJ2-5	NA	CASSLATGLVETQYF	TGTGCCAGCAGTCTGGCGACAGGCTTAGTAGAGACCCAGTACTTC
TRBV30	NA	TRBJ2-2	once	CAWSPGGTDGELFF	TGTGCCTGGAGTCCGGGGGGCACGGACGGGGAGCTGTTTTTT
TRBV9	TRBD2	TRBJ2-7	NA	CASSVASSGVSYEQYF	TGTGCCAGCAGCGTAGCTAGTAGCGGGGTCTCCTACGAGCAGTACTTC